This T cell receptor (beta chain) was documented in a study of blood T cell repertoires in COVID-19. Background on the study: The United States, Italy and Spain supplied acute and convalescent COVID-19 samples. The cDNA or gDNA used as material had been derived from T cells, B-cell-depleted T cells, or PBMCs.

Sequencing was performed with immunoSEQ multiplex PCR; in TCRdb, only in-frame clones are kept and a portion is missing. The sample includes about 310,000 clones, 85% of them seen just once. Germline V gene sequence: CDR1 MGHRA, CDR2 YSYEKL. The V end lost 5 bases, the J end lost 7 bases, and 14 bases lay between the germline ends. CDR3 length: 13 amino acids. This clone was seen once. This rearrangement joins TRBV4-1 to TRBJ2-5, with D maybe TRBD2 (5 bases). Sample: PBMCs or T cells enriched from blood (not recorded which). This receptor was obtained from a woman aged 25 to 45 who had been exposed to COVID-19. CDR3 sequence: CASSTEAEGTQYF. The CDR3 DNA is TGCGCCAGCAGCACAGAGGCCGAGGGGACCCAGTACTTC.